Following are 13 T cell receptor beta chains from one sample sequenced in a study of early T cells in non-severe SARS-CoV-2 infection. TCRdb itself ran the 5' RACE reads through MiXCR, one entry per CDR3 protein. The sample has about 90,000 distinct CDR3 sequences, approximately 12% seen once. The sample consisted of whole blood, taken at baseline. The receptors were gathered from an adult who was a healthcare worker with PCR-confirmed SARS-CoV-2 infection or an uninfected control (not recorded which).

This clonotype was found a few times. The J gene is TRBJ1-5, the V gene TRBV2; D is undetermined. The germline V gene encodes CDR1 SNHLY and CDR2 FYNNEI. The CDR3 contains 16 residues. The ends were cut back, 1 base at V and 4 bases at J, with 14 bases in the middle. CDR3: CASSEGGFGANQPQHF. CDR3 coding DNA: TGTGCCAGCAGTGAAGGGGGATTCGGTGCAAATCAGCCCCAGCATTTT. The full variable domain, rest sourced from reference TRBV2 and TRBJ1-5, is EPEVTQTPSHQVTQMGQEVILRCVPISNHLYFYWYRQILGQKVEFLVSFYNNEISEKSEIFDDQFSVERPDGSNFTLKIRSTKLEDSAMYFCASSEGGFGANQPQHFGDGTRLSIL.

This clonotype has more than one count but fewer than ten. The rearrangement links TRBV18 to TRBJ1-5; D might be TRBD1 (6 bases). The germline CDR1 and CDR2 sequences are KGHSH and LQKENI. V shed 3 bases and J shed 0 bases, with 9 bases lying between them. CDR3 length: 15 residues. CDR3 nucleotide sequence: TGTGCCAGCTCACCGACAGGATATAGCAATCAGCCCCAGCATTTT. Its translation is CASSPTGYSNQPQHF.

In this sample, this clonotype turned up a few times. The rearrangement uses TRBV5-4 and TRBJ1-1; D may be TRBD1 (6 bases). This CDR3 has 18 amino acids. Germline loops: CDR1 SGHNT, CDR2 YYREEE (reference sequence). V lost 2 bases, J lost 4 bases, and 24 bases lay in between. CDR3 in amino acids: CASSFPGASSLGPTEAFF. The CDR3 DNA is TGTGCCAGCAGCTTCCCGGGGGCCTCCTCCCTTGGCCCCACTGAAGCTTTCTTT. Looking up the rest from reference TRBV5-4 and TRBJ1-1 gives the full variable domain: ETGVTQSPTHLIKTRGQQVTLRCSSQSGHNTVSWYQQALGQGPQFIFQYYREEENGRGNFPPRFSGLQFPNYSSELNVNALELDDSALYLCASSFPGASSLGPTEAFFGQGTRLTVV.

This clonotype was counted at least ten times. The chain has TRBV6-6 and TRBJ1-1; the match to TRBD1 covers 7 bases. After removal of 4 bases from V and 5 bases from J, the junction contained 7 bases not matched to a gene. CDR3 length equals 14 residues. The V gene's germline CDR1 is MNHNY and CDR2 SVGAGI (reference sequence). The CDR3 region is CASSSETGSTEAFF. CDR3 DNA sequence: TGTGCCAGCAGTTCGGAGACAGGGAGTACTGAAGCTTTCTTT.

This clonotype was observed a few times. The chain couples TRBV10-1 to TRBJ2-7; D is undetermined. Trimming removed 0 bases from V and 4 bases from J, with 10 bases in between. Germline loops: CDR1 WNHNN, CDR2 SYGVQD (reference sequence). The length of the CDR3 is 14 residues. In nucleotides, the CDR3 is TGCGCCAGCAGTGAGTCGCAGTTACCATACGAGCAGTACTTC. Amino acid sequence: CASSESQLPYEQYF.

This clonotype has only a few counts. A read error may produce the germline difference seen at one junction end. The chain joins TRBV4-1 to TRBJ2-2, with D possibly matching TRBD2 (5 bases). The CDR3 contains 15 residues. Germline V CDR1 and CDR2: MGHRA, YSYEKL. The CDR3 region is CASSQAVTRTGELFF. The CDR3 region has the DNA TGTGCCAGCAGCCAAGCGGTGACGCGCACCGGGGAGCTGTTTTTT.

This clonotype has a handful of counts. The chain is built from TRBV27 and TRBJ2-5; D remains ambiguous. The CDR3 contains 13 residues. V lost 5 bases to trimming and J lost 0 bases, with 7 bases between them. Germline CDR1 reads MNHEY; CDR2 reads SMNVEV (reference sequence). The CDR3 DNA reads TGTGCCAGCAGTCCCTATTACCAAGAGACCCAGTACTTC. Its translation: CASSPYYQETQYF.

On this clonotype itself: Compared with germline, one end of the junction differs, possibly owing to a read error. The chain joins TRBV14 to TRBJ2-7; D tentatively reads TRBD1 or TRBD2 (5 bases each). The CDR3 spans 11 residues. The germline CDR1 and CDR2 sequences are SGHDN and FVKESK. CDR3 bases: TGTGCCAGCAGTCGGGGACCTGTCGTGGACTTC. Its protein is CASSRGPVVDF. Filled out from reference TRBV14 and TRBJ2-7, the complete variable domain reads EAGVTQFPSHSVIEKGQTVTLRCDPISGHDNLYWYRRVMGKEIKFLLHFVKESKQDESGMPNNRFLAERTGGTYSTLKVQPAELEDSGVYFCASSRGPVVDFGPGTRLTVT.

The V and J genes are TRBV9 and TRBJ1-3; a weak D match, TRBD1 (5 bases). The germline V gene encodes CDR1 SGDLS and CDR2 YYNGEE. There are 15 residues in the CDR3. V was pared by 4 bases and J by 4 bases, with 15 bases between. This chain's CDR3 is CASSPRGDRGNTIYF. CDR3 nucleotide sequence: TGTGCCAGCAGCCCCAGAGGGGACCGGGGAAACACCATATATTTT.

This clonotype showed up just a few times. The chain joins TRBV6-6 to TRBJ2-1; 11 bases match TRBD2. The CDR3 is 15 amino acids. V lost 2 bases and J lost 6; bases outside the gene matches: 3. Germline V CDR1 and CDR2: MNHNY, SVGAGI (reference sequence). CDR3 protein: CASSYGTSGINEQFF. In DNA form, the CDR3 reads TGTGCCAGCAGTTACGGGACTAGCGGAATCAATGAGCAGTTCTTC.

This clonotype was recorded at least ten times. The chain recombines TRBV9 with TRBJ1-1, with a possible D match to TRBD1 (5 bases). The CDR3 sequence is 12 residues long. Trimming stripped 2 bases from V and 6 bases from J, with 8 bases between. Germline V gene sequence: CDR1 SGDLS, CDR2 YYNGEE. The CDR3 DNA is TGTGCCAGCAGCGTCACGGGGGCTGAAGCTTTCTTT. It translates to CASSVTGAEAFF. Using reference TRBV9 and TRBJ1-1 for the parts outside the CDR3, the full variable domain is DSGVTQTPKHLITATGQRVTLRCSPRSGDLSVYWYQQSLDQGLQFLIQYYNGEERAKGNILERFSAQQFPDLHSELNLSSLELGDSALYFCASSVTGAEAFFGQGTRLTVV.

This clonotype was seen at least ten times. V usage is TRBV5-6 and J usage is TRBJ2-3; 8 nucleotides agree with TRBD1. Germline V gene data show CDR1 as SGHDT and CDR2 as YYEEEE. With V trimmed by 5 bases and J by 4 bases, 3 bases remained unmatched. This CDR3 comprises 13 residues. CDR3 DNA sequence: TGTGCCAGCAGGAGACAGGGGTCAGATACGCAGTATTTT. Amino acids: CASRRQGSDTQYF.

In this sample, this clonotype turned up a few times. The gene calls are TRBV10-3 and TRBJ2-2; the D is unclear. The V end was cut by 3 bases, the J end by 3 bases, with 5 bases between. CDR3 length: 13 amino acids. Germline CDR1 reads ENHRY; CDR2 reads SYGVKD. CDR3 sequence reads: CAISDTDTGELFF. For the CDR3, the DNA is TGTGCCATCAGTGATACAGACACCGGGGAGCTGTTTTTT.